What follows are 18 T cell receptor beta chains derived from one specimen sequenced in a study of tumor T cells in aggressive B-cell lymphoma. Profiling relied on immunoSEQ multiplex PCR, and the TCRdb table lists in-frame clones only, not all of them. The sample includes 9,300 or so clones, 65% to 90% of them seen just once. The specimen was tumor tissue. The receptors originated from an adult with diffuse large B cell lymphoma.

CDR3 DNA sequence: TGTGCCAGCAGCCCCCGCGGGATGGGGTACGAGCAGTACTTC. Translated, it gives CASSPRGMGYEQYF. V and J are TRBV9 and TRBJ2-7, with TRBD2 as a possible D gene (6 bases). Trimming took off 4 bases at V and 4 bases at J, with 15 bases between the two ends. The CDR3 is made up of 14 amino acids. Looked up from germline, CDR1 is SGDLS and CDR2 is YYNGEE.

This chain connects TRBV7-9 to TRBJ2-7; 14 nucleotides line up with TRBD2. Per germline, CDR1 SEHNR and CDR2 FQNEAQ (reference sequence). The CDR3 contains 15 residues. Germline trimming cut 3 bases from V and 5 bases from J; bases unmatched to any gene: 3. The CDR3 DNA reads TGTGCCAGCAGCTTGGGACTAGCGGGGGTCCACGAGCAGTACTTC. Protein product: CASSLGLAGVHEQYF.

This chain connects TRBV7-9 to TRBJ2-1; tentatively, D is TRBD1 (5 bases). In germline, CDR1 is SEHNR, CDR2 FQNEAQ (reference sequence). CDR3 length: 14 amino acids. V lost 3 bases and J 8 bases, leaving 14 bases between the germline ends. CDR3: CASSFSAGLDEQFF. CDR3 nucleotide sequence: TGTGCCAGCAGCTTCTCGGCAGGGCTGGATGAGCAGTTCTTC.

The genes are TRBV12-2 and TRBJ1-1; the D call of TRBD1 is as the table states it, not checked on the DNA. TRBV12-2 is an annotated pseudogene. The length of the CDR3 is 19 residues. The CDR3 bases are TGTGCAAGTCGCTTAAAGGGGCTAGGGTCGGAAGGGCTGAACACTGAAGCTTTCTTT. It codes for CASRLKGLGSEGLNTEAFF.

The chain carries TRBV14 and TRBJ1-2; 11 bases fit TRBD1. The CDR3 length is 16 residues. Per germline, CDR1 SGHDN and CDR2 FVKESK. V shed 0 bases and J 4 bases; nucleotides not matched to a gene: 4. The chain's CDR3 is CASSQDPGQGGYGYTF. CDR3 nucleotide sequence: TGTGCCAGCAGCCAAGATCCGGGACAGGGGGGCTATGGCTACACCTTC.

V gene TRBV6-5 combines with J gene TRBJ2-7, with TRBD1 matching over 8 bases. The CDR3 consists of 14 residues. The ends lost 5 bases at V and 3 bases at J; junction bases unmatched: 6. The V gene's germline CDR1 is MNHEY and CDR2 SVGAGI. The CDR3 spells CASSRDRRFYEQYF. CDR3 DNA sequence: TGTGCCAGCAGTAGGGACAGGAGATTCTACGAGCAGTACTTC.

The CDR3 DNA reads as TGCGCCAGCAGCCGCGAGACAGGGCCGAACACTGAAGCTTTCTTT. Residues: CASSRETGPNTEAFF. The genes are TRBV5-1 and TRBJ1-1; the match to TRBD1 covers 7 bases. Germline-derived CDR1 and CDR2 are SGHRS and YFSETQ. The CDR3 has 15 amino acids. The V gene end was trimmed by 4 bases and the J gene end by 1 base; junction bases not matched to a gene: 7.

This chain connects TRBV5-6 to TRBJ2-1; 12 bases agree with TRBD1. The J segment lost 5 bases and the V segment lost 0 bases, leaving 12 bases of the junction unmatched. CDR3 length equals 19 residues. The V gene's germline CDR1 is SGHDT and CDR2 YYEEEE. The chain's CDR3 is CASSLGRDRGQVFHNEQFF. CDR3 nucleotides: TGTGCCAGCAGCTTGGGGCGGGACAGGGGGCAGGTATTCCACAATGAGCAGTTCTTC.

The genes are TRBV6-6 and TRBJ2-7, with D possibly TRBD1 on 5 matching bases. Trimming took 0 bases from V and 8 from J, leaving 17 bases between them. The germline V gene encodes CDR1 MNHNY and CDR2 SVGAGI (reference sequence). The CDR3 covers 15 residues. The CDR3 is CASSYSRTTSSQQYF. The CDR3 DNA reads as TGTGCCAGCAGTTACTCACGGACAACCTCGTCCCAGCAGTACTTC.

This clone was seen only once. Other DNA sequences in the sample encode the same CDR3. The V call is TRBV19, the J call TRBJ2-1; 10 positions match TRBD2. The junction had 8 bases not matched to a gene; V was cut back by 7 bases and J by 5 bases. This CDR3 is built from 15 residues. From germline, CDR1 is LNHDA and CDR2 SQIVND (reference sequence). The CDR3 region has the DNA TGTGCCAGTATGAAGGGACTAGCGAGGGACAATGAGCAGTTCTTC. Encoded protein: CASMKGLARDNEQFF. The variable domain in full, with the rest retrieved from reference TRBV19 and TRBJ2-1, is DGGITQSPKYLFRKEGQNVTLSCEQNLNHDAMYWYRQDPGQGLRLIYYSQIVNDFQKGDIAEGYSVSREKKESFPLTVTSAQKNPTAFYLCASMKGLARDNEQFFGPGTRLTVL.

This chain connects TRBV7-6 to TRBJ2-5, with D possibly being TRBD2 (6 bases). The end of the DNA is better explained by TRBJ2-7, so the J call may be wrong. The CDR3 spans 15 residues. Germline loops: CDR1 SGHVS, CDR2 FNYEAQ. As DNA, the CDR3 is TGTGCCAGCAGCTTAGGTCCAGCGGGTTCCTACGAGCAGTACTTC. This codes for CASSLGPAGSYEQYF.

This clone was counted only a few times. CDR3 nucleotide sequence: TGTGCCAGCAGCTTAGCGGGGGGAATGGCGGATACGCAGTATTTT. It yields the protein CASSLAGGMADTQYF. The rearrangement joins TRBV11-2 to TRBJ2-3; 7 bases line up with TRBD2. The CDR3 consists of 15 residues. Germline CDR1 and CDR2: SGHAT and FQNNGV. V lost 1 base and J lost 6; bases outside the gene matches: 7.

The V call is TRBV2, the J call TRBJ2-7; 8 positions agree with TRBD2. The CDR3 totals 15 residues. Germline lookup yields CDR1 SNHLY and CDR2 FYNNEI. V lost 2 bases and J lost 0; bases outside the gene matches: 3. CDR3 loop: CASSERAGGSYEQYF. The DNA for the CDR3 is TGTGCCAGCAGTGAAAGGGCGGGAGGCTCCTACGAGCAGTACTTC.

As to this clone: Mismatch with germline at one junction end may stem from a read error. The chain uses TRBV27 and TRBJ1-1; 7 bases line up with TRBD1. Germline CDR1 and CDR2: MNHEY and SMNVEV (reference sequence). The length of the CDR3 is 13 residues. The CDR3: CASSSQGGTKAFF. The CDR3 DNA reads as TGTGCCAGCAGTTCCCAGGGGGGCACTAAAGCTTTCTTT.

V gene TRBV7-9 combines with J gene TRBJ2-1, with D perhaps matching TRBD2 (6 bases). Per the germline V gene, CDR1 is SEHNR and CDR2 is FQNEAQ (reference sequence). This CDR3 has 13 residues. V was pared by 6 bases and J by 5 bases, with 11 bases between. CDR3 DNA: TGTGCCAGCAGTGTGGGACTCCACAATGAGCAGTTCTTC. It codes for CASSVGLHNEQFF.

This chain connects TRBV7-2 to TRBJ2-2, with 7 bases matching TRBD1. This CDR3 comprises 14 residues. The V segment lost 5 bases and the J segment 2 bases; nucleotides outside the gene matches: 2. Looked up from germline, CDR1 is SGHTA and CDR2 is FQGNSA. DNA for the CDR3: TGTGCCAGCAGCCGACAGGGTAACACCGGGGAGCTGTTTTTT. Residues: CASSRQGNTGELFF.

The chain uses TRBV5-6 and TRBJ2-3, with 12 bases matching TRBD1. The CDR3 runs to 15 residues. V lost 1 base, J lost 6 bases, and 3 bases stayed unmatched. CDR1 SGHDT and CDR2 YYEEEE come from the germline V gene. The CDR3 DNA sequence: TGTGCCAGCAGCTTGTGGGACAGGGGGCCTGATACGCAGTATTTT. This sequence encodes CASSLWDRGPDTQYF.

V and J are TRBV7-6 and TRBJ2-1; D is possibly TRBD2 (7 bases). In germline, CDR1 is SGHVS, CDR2 FNYEAQ. The CDR3 is 15 residues long. Deletions cut 4 bases from V and 5 bases from J, with 15 bases between. The CDR3 sequence: CASSSTRGADNEQFF. The DNA for the CDR3 is TGTGCCAGCAGCTCTACACGGGGGGCGGACAATGAGCAGTTCTTC.